This record covers a single T cell receptor (beta chain). Its specificity is unknown. The data were taken from a study of CD8 T cells in ankylosing spondylitis. Study results and limitations: There was a TCR beta motif, made of eight highly homologous variants, that appeared characteristic of ankylosing spondylitis blood.

One entry per CDR3 protein, called by TCRdb with MiXCR from the 5' RACE reads. The sample carries under 950,000 distinct CDR3 sequences, under 20% recorded once. CDR3 length: 16 residues. CDR1 MNHNS and CDR2 SASEGT come from the germline V gene. V was shortened by 2 bases and J by 0 bases, with 11 bases between the two germline ends. The source is a male donor with ankylosing spondylitis. The chain couples TRBV6-1 to TRBJ1-3; D is perhaps TRBD1 (5 bases). The source material was blood, either unsorted or a sorted T cell fraction (not recorded which). The CDR3 protein is CASSEIQASSGNTIYF. CDR3 in DNA: TGTGCCAGCAGTGAAATACAGGCTTCCTCTGGAAACACCATATATTTT.